One and the same sample provided the 24 T cell receptor beta chains below, sequenced in a study of blood T cell repertoires in COVID-19. Assay used: immunoSEQ multiplex PCR; TCRdb lists only in-frame clones, some missing. This table has about 110,000 clones, nearly 90% appearing once. Sequenced: peripheral blood. These receptor sequences come from a human donor in a cohort sampled during active COVID-19.

The CDR3 DNA is TGTGCCACCAGCAGGCAGGGTGTGGGAGGCTACACCTTC. Its protein product is CATSRQGVGGYTF. The chain links TRBV15 to TRBJ1-2, with a tentative D call TRBD1 (5 bases). CDR1 and CDR2 (germline): LNHNV, YYDKDF (reference sequence). CDR3 length equals 13 residues. Between the trimmed V and J ends, which lost 3 bases and 8 bases, there was a span of 13 bases.

The rearrangement uses TRBV30 and TRBJ1-1; a weak D match, TRBD1 (5 bases). V was pared by 4 bases and J by 1 base, with 13 bases between. Germline V CDR1 and CDR2: GTSNPN, SVGIG (reference sequence). The length of the CDR3 is 14 residues. This CDR3 reads CAWIGGNTNTEAFF. CDR3 bases: TGTGCCTGGATCGGGGGGAATACGAACACTGAAGCTTTCTTT. The whole variable domain, filled in from reference TRBV30 and TRBJ1-1, reads SQTIHQWPATLVQPVGSPLSLECTVEGTSNPNLYWYRQAAGRGLQLLFYSVGIGQISSEVPQNLSASRPQDRQFILSSKKLLLSDSGFYLCAWIGGNTNTEAFFGQGTRLTVV.

The chain has TRBV5-5 and TRBJ1-2; a weak D match, TRBD1 (6 bases). Trimming pared 0 bases from V and 3 bases from J, leaving 9 bases between. The CDR3 runs 14 residues. CDR1 is SGHKS, CDR2 YYEKEE, per germline (reference sequence). CDR3 bases: TGTGCCAGCAGCTTGGGGACAGATCACTATGGCTACACCTTC. Its translation: CASSLGTDHYGYTF.

The CDR3 coding sequence is TGTGCCAGCTCGCAGCCCAATCCGGGACAGGGTAATCAGCCCCAGCATTTT. It specifies CASSQPNPGQGNQPQHF. The rearrangement joins TRBV18 to TRBJ1-5, with 9 positions matching TRBD1. CDR1 and CDR2 (germline): KGHSH, LQKENI. Germline trimming cut 6 bases from V and 4 bases from J; bases unmatched to any gene: 13. CDR3 length: 17 residues.

J is TRBJ2-7 and V is TRBV11-2; 7 nucleotides match TRBD1. J lost 0 bases, V lost 4 bases, and 9 bases had no gene match. This CDR3 comprises 16 residues. The germline CDR1 and CDR2 sequences are SGHAT and FQNNGV. The CDR3 sequence: CASSSRTGDYSYEQYF. CDR3 DNA: TGTGCCAGCAGCTCTAGGACAGGCGATTACTCCTACGAGCAGTACTTC.

This clone turned up a few times. Here the CDR3 DNA reads TGTGCCAGCAGTGGTCGACAGGGCCAGGGAAACACCATATATTTT. It specifies CASSGRQGQGNTIYF. The chain recombines TRBV7-9 with TRBJ1-3, with 7 bases matching TRBD1. Germline CDR1 reads SEHNR; CDR2 reads FQNEAQ (reference sequence). Trimming took 6 bases from V and 4 from J; bases not matched to a gene: 9. CDR3 length equals 15 residues.

The rearrangement joins TRBV5-1 to TRBJ2-1, with D tentatively TRBD1 (6 bases). With 5 bases removed from V and 8 bases from J, the gap between germline ends came to 20 bases. From germline, CDR1 is SGHRS and CDR2 YFSETQ. The CDR3 runs 15 residues. As DNA, the CDR3 is TGCGCCAGCAGGCTGGATGTTGGGGGCGGTGATGAGCAGTTCTTC. Amino acid sequence: CASRLDVGGGDEQFF.

V is TRBV9 and J is TRBJ1-5; D call uncertain. The germline CDR1 and CDR2 sequences are SGDLS and YYNGEE. The CDR3 is made up of 12 amino acids. Trimming removed 4 bases at V and 6 bases at J, with 8 bases between. Here the CDR3 reads CASSSGGQPQHF. CDR3 nucleotides: TGTGCCAGCAGCTCTGGCGGTCAGCCCCAGCATTTT.

V gene TRBV6-5 combines with J gene TRBJ1-2; 12 bases agree with TRBD1. CDR1 and CDR2 (germline): MNHEY, SVGAGI. This CDR3 region has 15 residues. V was clipped by 7 bases and J by 5 bases; unmatched bases: 8. The CDR3 spells CASMGTGGSNYGYTF. CDR3 in DNA: TGTGCCAGCATGGGGACAGGGGGCTCCAATTATGGCTACACCTTC.

The genes are TRBV25-1 and TRBJ1-3; D is uncertain. The germline V and J ends were trimmed by 5 bases and 0 bases, with 11 bases remaining between them. This CDR3 has 15 residues. Looked up from germline, CDR1 is MGHDK and CDR2 is SYGVNS. The CDR3 coding sequence is TGTGCCAGCAGTCATCACGGGATCTCTGGAAACACCATATATTTT. Translating it yields CASSHHGISGNTIYF.

The chain combines TRBV6-5 with TRBJ1-1; D may be TRBD1 (6 bases). Germline V gene sequence: CDR1 MNHEY, CDR2 SVGAGI. V lost 6 bases and J lost 6, with 14 bases in between. The CDR3 has 13 amino acids. In DNA form, the CDR3 reads TGTGCCAGCAGGATCTTCAGGGGTTCTGAAGCTTTCTTT. It translates to CASRIFRGSEAFF.

In DNA form, the CDR3 reads TGCGCCAGCTCCACAGGGAGCTCCTACGAGCAGTACTTC. Translated: CASSTGSSYEQYF. The V call is TRBV5-1, the J call TRBJ2-7; D may be TRBD1 (6 bases). The V end lost 7 bases, the J end lost 0 bases, and 11 bases lay between the germline ends. Germline CDR1 is SGHRS and CDR2 is YFSETQ. The CDR3 loop spans 13 amino acids.

The chain uses TRBV10-3 and TRBJ2-1; TRBD2 aligns across 9 bases. Germline V lookup: CDR1 ENHRY, CDR2 SYGVKD. V was clipped by 0 bases and J by 5 bases; unmatched bases: 8. The CDR3 contains 17 residues. The CDR3 region has the DNA TGTGCCATCAGTGAGTCCCGGGCTAGCGGGAAGAACAATGAGCAGTTCTTC. It codes for CAISESRASGKNNEQFF.

The rearrangement links TRBV9 to TRBJ2-1, with D perhaps matching TRBD1 (6 bases). The CDR3 totals 14 residues. Germline-derived CDR1 and CDR2 are SGDLS and YYNGEE. V lost 4 bases and J 6 bases, leaving 14 bases between the germline ends. CDR3 bases: TGTGCCAGCAGCTCCCGGGACATGGGCAATGAGCAGTTCTTC. Residues: CASSSRDMGNEQFF. Using reference TRBV9 and TRBJ2-1 for the parts outside the CDR3, the full variable domain is DSGVTQTPKHLITATGQRVTLRCSPRSGDLSVYWYQQSLDQGLQFLIQYYNGEERAKGNILERFSAQQFPDLHSELNLSSLELGDSALYFCASSSRDMGNEQFFGPGTRLTVL.

In its sample, this clone was seen a few times. At one end the junction does not follow the germline gene, possibly because of a read error. The chain couples TRBV7-2 to TRBJ2-7, with 15 positions matching TRBD2. Germline CDR1 reads SGHTA; CDR2 reads FQGNSA. The length of the CDR3 is 14 residues. The CDR3 DNA reads TGTGCCAGCAGCTCGGGACTAGCGGGAGGCCACCCCGTCTTC. Amino acids: CASSSGLAGGHPVF.

This chain joins TRBV5-1 and TRBJ2-1, with TRBD2 matching 7 bases. CDR1 and CDR2 from the germline V gene are SGHRS and YFSETQ. V dropped 4 bases and J dropped 5; count of bases not matched to a gene: 9. This CDR3 comprises 15 residues. The CDR3 DNA sequence: TGCGCCAGCAGCCCCGAGGCTAGCGGTAACAATGAGCAGTTCTTC. Its translation is CASSPEASGNNEQFF.

This clone was detected only once. The CDR3 region has the DNA TGCGCCAGCAGCTTGGGGTACAGGGCGTTAGGACATGAAGCTTTCTTT. Its translation is CASSLGYRALGHEAFF. This chain links TRBV5-1 with TRBJ1-1; the D gene is possibly TRBD1 (6 bases). Germline-derived CDR1 and CDR2 are SGHRS and YFSETQ. The CDR3 extends over 16 amino acids. V was pared by 0 bases and J by 7 bases, with 19 bases between.

The gene calls are TRBV7-8 and TRBJ2-5, with 8 bases aligning to TRBD2. The CDR3 totals 18 residues. Germline values: CDR1 SGHVS, CDR2 FQNEAQ. The J segment lost 2 bases and the V segment lost 1 base, leaving 12 bases of the junction unmatched. This chain's CDR3 is CASSLGWGRREVQETQYF. The CDR3 region has the DNA TGTGCCAGCAGCTTAGGATGGGGGCGGCGGGAGGTTCAAGAGACCCAGTACTTC. Full variable domain (missing parts from reference TRBV7-8 and TRBJ2-5): GAGVSQSPRYKVAKRGQDVALRCDPISGHVSLFWYQQALGQGPEFLTYFQNEAQLDKSGLPSDRFFAERPEGSVSTLKIQRTQQEDSAVYLCASSLGWGRREVQETQYFGPGTRLLVL.

This rearrangement joins TRBV4-1 to TRBJ1-4; the match to TRBD1 covers 9 bases. The V and J ends lost 0 bases and 7 bases, in that order; junction bases with no gene match: 6. CDR1 is MGHRA, CDR2 YSYEKL, per germline. The CDR3 sequence is 16 residues long. The DNA of the CDR3 is TGCGCCAGCAGCCAAGATCAGGGGACAGGGAGTGAAAAACTGTTTTTT. Residues: CASSQDQGTGSEKLFF.

The chain is built from TRBV7-8 and TRBJ1-5, with 7 bases aligning to TRBD1. V shed 5 bases, J shed 4 bases, and the junction held 8 bases outside the gene matches. The CDR3 consists of 15 residues. CDR1 and CDR2 from the germline V gene are SGHVS and FQNEAQ. The CDR3 nucleotides read TGTGCCAGCAGCCTGAACACAGGGGAAAATCAGCCCCAGCATTTT. Its protein product is CASSLNTGENQPQHF.

The rearrangement joins TRBV3-1 (or the pseudogene TRBV3-2) to TRBJ2-2; D uncertain. V was pared by 4 bases and J by 1 base, with 16 bases between. The CDR3 loop spans 17 amino acids. From germline, CDR1 is LGHDT and CDR2 YNNKEL (reference sequence). The CDR3 spells CASSLAVRRMNTGELFF. The CDR3 bases are TGTGCCAGCAGCCTGGCGGTCCGGCGGATGAACACCGGGGAGCTGTTTTTT.

This chain uses TRBV29-1 with TRBJ2-3; the D is unclear. This CDR3 is 14 amino acids long. Trimming left V 7 bases short and J 4 bases short, with 18 bases between. Germline CDR1 is SQVTM and CDR2 is ANQGSEA. The CDR3 is CSAASVLGADTQYF. The CDR3 DNA is TGCAGCGCCGCCTCGGTGCTTGGTGCAGATACGCAGTATTTT.

V is TRBV9 and J is TRBJ2-5, with D perhaps matching TRBD1 (6 bases). The CDR3 runs to 15 residues. V lost 4 bases and J 5 bases, leaving 18 bases between the germline ends. In germline, CDR1 is SGDLS, CDR2 YYNGEE. The CDR3 bases are TGTGCCAGCAGCACACAACAGGGTGTGGAGGAGACCCAGTACTTC. This sequence encodes CASSTQQGVEETQYF.

CDR3 sequence reads: CASSLRPSGETSTDTQYF. The CDR3 DNA reads TGTGCCAGCAGCTTAAGGCCTAGCGGGGAGACAAGCACAGATACGCAGTATTTT. The J gene is TRBJ2-3, the V gene TRBV7-3, with 9 bases fitting TRBD2. CDR1 and CDR2 from the germline V gene are SGHTA and FQGTGA. The CDR3 has 18 amino acids. V lost 1 base, J lost 0 bases, and 8 bases stayed unmatched.